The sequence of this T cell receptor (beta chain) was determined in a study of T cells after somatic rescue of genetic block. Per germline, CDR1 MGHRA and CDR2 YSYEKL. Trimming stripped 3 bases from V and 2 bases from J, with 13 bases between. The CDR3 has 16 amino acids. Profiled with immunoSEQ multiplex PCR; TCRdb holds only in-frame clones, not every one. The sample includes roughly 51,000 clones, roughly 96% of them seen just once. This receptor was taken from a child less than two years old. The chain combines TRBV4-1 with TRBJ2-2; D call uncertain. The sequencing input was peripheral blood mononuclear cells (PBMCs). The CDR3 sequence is CASSHAPGRNTGELFF. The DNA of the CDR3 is TGCGCCAGCAGCCATGCCCCGGGCCGAAACACCGGGGAGCTGTTTTTT.